In this sample, the clone carrying this TCR beta chain turned up once. The antigen remains undetermined. 13 Jbeta primers and 60 Vbeta primers were used for the PCR. The repertoire was sequenced with immunoSEQ multiplex PCR; TCRdb's copy has only in-frame clones and lacks some. The sample contains around 150,000 clones, 77% of which appear only once. The germline gives CDR1 SGHDN, CDR2 FVKESK. The CDR3 spans 16 residues. V lost 3 bases, J lost 1 base, and 4 bases stayed unmatched. The sample comes from a study of cytomegalovirus exposure and HLA in healthy donors. Study as a whole: Within an early data release were 85 million or so unique TCRs drawn from HLA-typed donors.

Findings and limits, study-wide: Links to common viral pathogens appeared, in a later analysis, for several of the most significant clusters. Later on, an analysis showed TCR association rates differing by HLA locus, with DRB1 the most and HLA-C the fewest.

Material: PBMCs. The chain recombines TRBV14 with TRBJ2-3, with TRBD2 identical over 10 bases. The sequence was collected from a man between 25 and 39 years old in good health and CMV-seropositive. The chain's CDR3 is CASSHVGLAGTDTQYF. CDR3 coding DNA: TGTGCCAGCAGCCACGTCGGACTAGCGGGCACAGATACGCAGTATTTT.